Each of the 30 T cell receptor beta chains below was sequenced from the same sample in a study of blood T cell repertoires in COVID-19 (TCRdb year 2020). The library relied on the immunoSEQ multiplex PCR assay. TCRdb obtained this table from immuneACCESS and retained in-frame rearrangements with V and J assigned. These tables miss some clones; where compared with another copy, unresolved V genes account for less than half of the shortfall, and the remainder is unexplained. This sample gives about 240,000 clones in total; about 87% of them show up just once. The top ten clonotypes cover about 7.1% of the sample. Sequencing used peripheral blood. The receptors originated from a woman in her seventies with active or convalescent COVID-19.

CDR3 sequence: CASRRLQGSGGYTF. Here the CDR3 DNA reads TGTGCCAGCCGCCGGTTACAGGGTTCAGGTGGCTACACCTTC. The V gene is TRBV6-5, the J gene TRBJ1-2; perhaps TRBD1 as D (6 bases). Looked up from germline, CDR1 is MNHEY and CDR2 is SVGAGI. V was shortened by 8 bases and J by 7 bases, with 20 bases between the two germline ends. This CDR3 is built from 14 residues.

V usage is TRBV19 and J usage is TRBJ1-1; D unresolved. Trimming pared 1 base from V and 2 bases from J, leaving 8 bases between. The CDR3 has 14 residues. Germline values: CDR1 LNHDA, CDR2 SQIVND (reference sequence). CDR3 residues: CASSIVAGNTEAFF. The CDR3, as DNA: TGTGCCAGTAGTATAGTGGCAGGCAACACTGAAGCTTTCTTT.

The CDR3 nucleotides read TGCAGCGTCCCTGGACTAGCGGGGATCTCCTACAATGAGCAGTTCTTC. Encoded protein: CSVPGLAGISYNEQFF. The V gene is TRBV29-1, the J gene TRBJ2-1, with 12 bases matching TRBD2. There are 16 residues in the CDR3. Germline V gene data show CDR1 as SQVTM and CDR2 as ANQGSEA. J gave up 0 bases and V 6 bases, and 6 bases lay outside the gene matches.

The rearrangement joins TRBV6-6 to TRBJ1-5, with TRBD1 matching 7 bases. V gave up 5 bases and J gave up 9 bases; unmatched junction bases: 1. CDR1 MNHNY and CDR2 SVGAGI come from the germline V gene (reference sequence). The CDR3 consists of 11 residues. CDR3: CASSRQGPQHF. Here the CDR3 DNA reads TGTGCCAGCAGTCGACAGGGGCCCCAGCATTTT.

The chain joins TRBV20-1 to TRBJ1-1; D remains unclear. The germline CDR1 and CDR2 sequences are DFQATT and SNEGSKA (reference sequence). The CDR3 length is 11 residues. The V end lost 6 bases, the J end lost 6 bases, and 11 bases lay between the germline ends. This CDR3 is CSAAPRSEAFF. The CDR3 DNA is TGCAGTGCGGCCCCCCGCTCTGAAGCTTTCTTT.

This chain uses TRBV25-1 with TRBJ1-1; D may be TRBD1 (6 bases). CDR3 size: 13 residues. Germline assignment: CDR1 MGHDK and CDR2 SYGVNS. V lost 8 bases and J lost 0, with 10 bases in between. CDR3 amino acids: CASWDILNTEAFF. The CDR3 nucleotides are TGTGCCAGCTGGGACATTTTGAACACTGAAGCTTTCTTT.

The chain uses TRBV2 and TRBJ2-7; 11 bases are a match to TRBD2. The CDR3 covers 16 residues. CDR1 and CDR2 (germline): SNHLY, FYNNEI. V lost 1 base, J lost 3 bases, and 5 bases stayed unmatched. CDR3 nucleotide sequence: TGTGCCAGCAGTGAAGAGCGACTAGCGGGGCTCTACGAGCAGTACTTC. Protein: CASSEERLAGLYEQYF. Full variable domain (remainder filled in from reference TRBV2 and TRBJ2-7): EPEVTQTPSHQVTQMGQEVILRCVPISNHLYFYWYRQILGQKVEFLVSFYNNEISEKSEIFDDQFSVERPDGSNFTLKIRSTKLEDSAMYFCASSEERLAGLYEQYFGPGTRLTVT.

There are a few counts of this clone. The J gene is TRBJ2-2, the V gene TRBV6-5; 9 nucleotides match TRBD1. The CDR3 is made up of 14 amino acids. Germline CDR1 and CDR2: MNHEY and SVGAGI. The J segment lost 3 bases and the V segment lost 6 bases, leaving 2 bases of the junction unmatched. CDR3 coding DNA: TGTGCCAGCAGCTACAGGGGGCACACCGGGGAGCTGTTTTTT. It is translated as CASSYRGHTGELFF.

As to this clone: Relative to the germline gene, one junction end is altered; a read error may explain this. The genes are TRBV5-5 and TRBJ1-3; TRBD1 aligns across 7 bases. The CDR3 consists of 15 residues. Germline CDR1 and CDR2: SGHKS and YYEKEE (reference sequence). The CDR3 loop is CASTLTGKSGNTIYF. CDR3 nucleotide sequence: TGTGCCAGCACCTTGACAGGGAAATCTGGAAACACCATATATTTT.

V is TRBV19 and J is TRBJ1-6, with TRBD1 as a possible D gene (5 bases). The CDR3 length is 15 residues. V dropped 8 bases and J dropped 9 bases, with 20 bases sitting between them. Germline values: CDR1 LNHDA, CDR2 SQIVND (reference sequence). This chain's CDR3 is CASRMEGAMGSPLHF. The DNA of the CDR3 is TGTGCCAGTCGAATGGAAGGGGCGATGGGTTCACCCCTCCACTTT. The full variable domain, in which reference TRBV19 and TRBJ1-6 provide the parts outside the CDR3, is DGGITQSPKYLFRKEGQNVTLSCEQNLNHDAMYWYRQDPGQGLRLIYYSQIVNDFQKGDIAEGYSVSREKKESFPLTVTSAQKNPTAFYLCASRMEGAMGSPLHFGNGTRLTVT.

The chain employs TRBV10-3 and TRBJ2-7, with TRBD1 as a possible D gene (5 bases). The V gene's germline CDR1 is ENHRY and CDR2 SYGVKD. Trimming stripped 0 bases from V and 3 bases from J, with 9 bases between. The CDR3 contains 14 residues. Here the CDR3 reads CAISESTASYEQYF. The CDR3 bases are TGTGCCATCAGTGAGTCGACAGCAAGCTACGAGCAGTACTTC.

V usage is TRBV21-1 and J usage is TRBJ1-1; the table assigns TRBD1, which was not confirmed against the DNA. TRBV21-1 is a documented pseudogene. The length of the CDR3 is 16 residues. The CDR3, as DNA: TGTGCCCCAAGGGACAGGGTATCTATCCTGAACACTGAAGCTTTCTTT. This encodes CAPRDRVSILNTEAFF.

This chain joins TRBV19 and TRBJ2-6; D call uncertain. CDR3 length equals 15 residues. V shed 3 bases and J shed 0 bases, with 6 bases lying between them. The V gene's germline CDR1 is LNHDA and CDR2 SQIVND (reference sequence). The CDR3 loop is CASSITGSGANVLTF. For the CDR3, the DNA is TGTGCCAGTAGTATCACCGGCTCTGGGGCCAACGTCCTGACTTTC. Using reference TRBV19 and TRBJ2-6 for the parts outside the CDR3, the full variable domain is DGGITQSPKYLFRKEGQNVTLSCEQNLNHDAMYWYRQDPGQGLRLIYYSQIVNDFQKGDIAEGYSVSREKKESFPLTVTSAQKNPTAFYLCASSITGSGANVLTFGAGSRLTVL.

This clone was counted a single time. CDR3: CASSLRGTFRPGQGTTGELFF. The CDR3 DNA is TGTGCCAGCAGTTTAAGGGGTACTTTTCGCCCGGGACAGGGGACCACCGGGGAGCTGTTTTTT. V is TRBV27 and J is TRBJ2-2, with 10 bases lining up with TRBD1. Germline CDR1 is MNHEY and CDR2 is SMNVEV (reference sequence). The J segment lost 4 bases and the V segment lost 2 bases, leaving 19 bases of the junction unmatched. CDR3 length: 21 residues.

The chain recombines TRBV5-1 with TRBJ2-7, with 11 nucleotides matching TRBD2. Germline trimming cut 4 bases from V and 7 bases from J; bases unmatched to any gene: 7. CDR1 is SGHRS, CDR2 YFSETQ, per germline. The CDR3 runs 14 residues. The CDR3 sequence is CASSPAASGGEQYF. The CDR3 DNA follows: TGCGCCAGCAGCCCGGCGGCTAGCGGGGGGGAGCAGTACTTC.

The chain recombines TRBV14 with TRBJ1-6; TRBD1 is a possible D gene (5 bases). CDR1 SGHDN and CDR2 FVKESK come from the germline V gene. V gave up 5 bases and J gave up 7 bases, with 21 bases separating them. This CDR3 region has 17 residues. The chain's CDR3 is CASSSRGGQSFNSPLHF. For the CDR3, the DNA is TGTGCCAGCAGCTCCCGGGGGGGTCAATCTTTCAATTCACCCCTCCACTTT.

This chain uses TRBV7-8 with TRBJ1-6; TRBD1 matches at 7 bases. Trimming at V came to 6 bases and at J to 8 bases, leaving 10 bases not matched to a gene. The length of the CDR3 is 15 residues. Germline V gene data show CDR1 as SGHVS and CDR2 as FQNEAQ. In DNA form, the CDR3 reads TGTGCCAGCAGAACGACCGGGACAGACCATTCACCCCTCCACTTT. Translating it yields CASRTTGTDHSPLHF.

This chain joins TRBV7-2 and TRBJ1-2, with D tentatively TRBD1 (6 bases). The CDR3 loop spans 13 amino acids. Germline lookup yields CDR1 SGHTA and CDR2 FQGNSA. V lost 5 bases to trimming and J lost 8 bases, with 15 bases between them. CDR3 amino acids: CASSPRQVRGYTF. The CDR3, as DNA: TGTGCCAGCAGCCCCAGACAGGTTAGAGGCTACACCTTC. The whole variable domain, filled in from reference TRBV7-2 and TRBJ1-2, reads GAGVSQSPSNKVTEKGKDVELRCDPISGHTALYWYRQSLGQGLEFLIYFQGNSAPDKSGLPSDRFSAERTGGSVSTLTIQRTQQEDSAVYLCASSPRQVRGYTFGSGTRLTVV.

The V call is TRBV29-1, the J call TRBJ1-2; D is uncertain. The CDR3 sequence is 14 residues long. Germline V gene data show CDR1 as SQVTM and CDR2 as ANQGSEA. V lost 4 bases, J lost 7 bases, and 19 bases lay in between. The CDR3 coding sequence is TGCAGCGTTGCGGCGACACAATCCCTCTCTGGCTACACCTTC. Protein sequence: CSVAATQSLSGYTF. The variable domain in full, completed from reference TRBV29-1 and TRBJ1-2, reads SAVISQKPSRDICQRGTSLTIQCQVDSQVTMMFWYRQQPGQSLTLIATANQGSEATYESGFVIDKFPISRPNLTFSTLTVSNMSPEDSSIYLCSVAATQSLSGYTFGSGTRLTVV.

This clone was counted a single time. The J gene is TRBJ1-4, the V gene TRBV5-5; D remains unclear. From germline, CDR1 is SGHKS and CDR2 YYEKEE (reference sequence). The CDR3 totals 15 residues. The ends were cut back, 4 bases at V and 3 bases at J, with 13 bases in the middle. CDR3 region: CASSQEAGSNEKLFF. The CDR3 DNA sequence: TGTGCCAGCAGCCAAGAAGCAGGTTCTAATGAAAAACTGTTTTTT. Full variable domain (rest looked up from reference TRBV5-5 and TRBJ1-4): DAGVTQSPTHLIKTRGQQVTLRCSPISGHKSVSWYQQVLGQGPQFIFQYYEKEERGRGNFPDRFSARQFPNYSSELNVNALLLGDSALYLCASSQEAGSNEKLFFGSGTQLSVL.

CDR3 protein: CASSHTGGTEAFF. CDR3 nucleotides: TGCGCCAGCAGCCATACAGGGGGGACTGAAGCTTTCTTT. This chain links TRBV4-3 with TRBJ1-1, with 8 bases fitting TRBD1. J was trimmed by 5 bases and V by 3 bases; bases with no gene match: 2. From germline, CDR1 is LGHNA and CDR2 YSLEER. The CDR3 is made up of 13 amino acids.

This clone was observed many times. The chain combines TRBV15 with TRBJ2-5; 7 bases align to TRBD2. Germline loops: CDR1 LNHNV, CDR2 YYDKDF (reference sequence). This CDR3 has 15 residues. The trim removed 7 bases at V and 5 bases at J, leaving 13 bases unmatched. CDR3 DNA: TGTGCCACCATCTCAAGCTATGACGGGGGGGAGACCCAGTACTTC. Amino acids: CATISSYDGGETQYF.

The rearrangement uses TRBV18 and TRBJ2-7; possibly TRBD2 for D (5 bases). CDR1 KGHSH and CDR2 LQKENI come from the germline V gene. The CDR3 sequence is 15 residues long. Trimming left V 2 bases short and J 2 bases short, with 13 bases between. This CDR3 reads CASSPSEGKAYEQYF. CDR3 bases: TGTGCCAGCTCACCAAGCGAGGGTAAGGCCTACGAGCAGTACTTC.

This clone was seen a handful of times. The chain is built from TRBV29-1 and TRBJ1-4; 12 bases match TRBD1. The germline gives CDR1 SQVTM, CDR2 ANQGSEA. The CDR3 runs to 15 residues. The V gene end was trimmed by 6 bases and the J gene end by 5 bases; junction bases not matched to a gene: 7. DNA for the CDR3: TGCAGCGTCGGGGACAGGGGGCGCAGAAATGAAAAACTGTTTTTT. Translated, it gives CSVGDRGRRNEKLFF.

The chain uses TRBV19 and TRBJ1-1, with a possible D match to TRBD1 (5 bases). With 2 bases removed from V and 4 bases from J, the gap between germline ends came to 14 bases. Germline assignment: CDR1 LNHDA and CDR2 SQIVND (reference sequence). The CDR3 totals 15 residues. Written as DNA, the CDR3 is TGTGCCAGTAGTATACGCGGGGGTGGTGGCACTGAAGCTTTCTTT. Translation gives CASSIRGGGGTEAFF.

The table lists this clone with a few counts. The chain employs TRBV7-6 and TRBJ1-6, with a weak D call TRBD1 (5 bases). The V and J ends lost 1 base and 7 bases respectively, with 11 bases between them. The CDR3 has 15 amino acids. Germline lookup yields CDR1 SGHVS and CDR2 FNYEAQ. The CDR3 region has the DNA TGTGCCAGCAGCTTAGACGGAGGGGACAATTCACCCCTCCACTTT. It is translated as CASSLDGGDNSPLHF.

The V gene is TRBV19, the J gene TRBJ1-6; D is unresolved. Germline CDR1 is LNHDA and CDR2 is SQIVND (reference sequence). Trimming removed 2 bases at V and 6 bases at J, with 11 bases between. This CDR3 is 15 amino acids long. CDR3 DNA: TGTGCCAGTAGTATATATGGAGGTCCTAATTCACCCCTCCACTTT. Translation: CASSIYGGPNSPLHF. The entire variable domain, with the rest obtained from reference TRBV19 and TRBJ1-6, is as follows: DGGITQSPKYLFRKEGQNVTLSCEQNLNHDAMYWYRQDPGQGLRLIYYSQIVNDFQKGDIAEGYSVSREKKESFPLTVTSAQKNPTAFYLCASSIYGGPNSPLHFGNGTRLTVT.

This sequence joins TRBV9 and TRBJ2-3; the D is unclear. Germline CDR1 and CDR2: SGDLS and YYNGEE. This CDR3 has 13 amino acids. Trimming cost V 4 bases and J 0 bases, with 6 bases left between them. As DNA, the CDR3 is TGTGCCAGCAGCTCCACTAGCACAGATACGCAGTATTTT. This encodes CASSSTSTDTQYF.

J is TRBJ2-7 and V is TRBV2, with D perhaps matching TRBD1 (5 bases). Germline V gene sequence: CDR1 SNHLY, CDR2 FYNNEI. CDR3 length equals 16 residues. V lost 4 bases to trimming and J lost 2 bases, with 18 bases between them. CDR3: CASSGGLGAGTYEQYF. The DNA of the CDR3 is TGTGCCAGCAGTGGAGGTCTAGGGGCAGGGACCTACGAGCAGTACTTC. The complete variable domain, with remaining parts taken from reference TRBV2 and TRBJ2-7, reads EPEVTQTPSHQVTQMGQEVILRCVPISNHLYFYWYRQILGQKVEFLVSFYNNEISEKSEIFDDQFSVERPDGSNFTLKIRSTKLEDSAMYFCASSGGLGAGTYEQYFGPGTRLTVT.

The CDR3 nucleotides read TGTGCCAGCAGCCCCGGGGGGAGATACGAGCAGTACTTC. Its protein product is CASSPGGRYEQYF. The chain combines TRBV11-3 with TRBJ2-7; 7 bases agree with TRBD2. The germline gives CDR1 SGHNT, CDR2 YENEEA. This CDR3 region has 13 residues. After removal of 5 bases from V and 4 bases from J, the junction contained 5 bases not matched to a gene.